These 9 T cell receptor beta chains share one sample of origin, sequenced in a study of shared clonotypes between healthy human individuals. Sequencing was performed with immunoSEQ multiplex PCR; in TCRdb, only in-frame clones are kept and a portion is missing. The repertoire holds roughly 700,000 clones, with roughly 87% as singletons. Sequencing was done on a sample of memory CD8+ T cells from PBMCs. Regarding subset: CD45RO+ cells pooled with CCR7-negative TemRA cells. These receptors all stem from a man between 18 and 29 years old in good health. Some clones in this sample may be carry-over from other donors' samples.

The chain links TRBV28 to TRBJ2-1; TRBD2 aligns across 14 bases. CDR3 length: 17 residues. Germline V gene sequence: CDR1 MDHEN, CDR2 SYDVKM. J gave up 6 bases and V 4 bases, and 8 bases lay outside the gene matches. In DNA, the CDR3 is TGTGCCAGCAGTTGGGGACTAGCGGGAGACATAAGCAATGAGCAGTTCTTC. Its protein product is CASSWGLAGDISNEQFF. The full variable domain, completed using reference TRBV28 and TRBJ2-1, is DVKVTQSSRYLVKRTGEKVFLECVQDMDHENMFWYRQDPGLGLRLIYFSYDVKMKEKGDIPEGYSVSREKKERFSLILESASTNQTSMYLCASSWGLAGDISNEQFFGPGTRLTVL.

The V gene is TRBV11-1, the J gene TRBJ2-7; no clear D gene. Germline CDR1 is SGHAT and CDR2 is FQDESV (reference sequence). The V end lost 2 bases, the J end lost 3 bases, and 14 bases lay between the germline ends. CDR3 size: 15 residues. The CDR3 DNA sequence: TGTGCCAGCAGCTTATCGCAGGTACCAATCTACGAGCAGTACTTC. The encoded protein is CASSLSQVPIYEQYF.

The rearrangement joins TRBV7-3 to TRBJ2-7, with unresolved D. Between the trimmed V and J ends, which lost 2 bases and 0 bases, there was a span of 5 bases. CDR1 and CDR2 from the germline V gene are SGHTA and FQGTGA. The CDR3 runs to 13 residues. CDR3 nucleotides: TGTGCCAGCAGCTTATCCCTCTCCTACGAGCAGTACTTC. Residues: CASSLSLSYEQYF.

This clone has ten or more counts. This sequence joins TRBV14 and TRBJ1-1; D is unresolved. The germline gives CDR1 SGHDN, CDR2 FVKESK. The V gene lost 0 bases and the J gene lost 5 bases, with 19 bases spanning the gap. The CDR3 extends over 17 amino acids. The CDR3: CASSQDIRGGGWTEAFF. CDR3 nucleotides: TGTGCCAGCAGCCAAGATATCCGGGGAGGAGGATGGACTGAAGCTTTCTTT.

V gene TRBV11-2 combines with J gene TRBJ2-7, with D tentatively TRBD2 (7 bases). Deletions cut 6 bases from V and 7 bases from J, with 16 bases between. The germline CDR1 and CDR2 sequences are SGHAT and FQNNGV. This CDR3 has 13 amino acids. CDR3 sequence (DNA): TGTGCCAGCAGGCCCCGGGGGGCGGGGGAGCAGTACTTC. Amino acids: CASRPRGAGEQYF. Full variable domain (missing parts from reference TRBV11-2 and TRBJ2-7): EAGVAQSPRYKIIEKRQSVAFWCNPISGHATLYWYQQILGQGPKLLIQFQNNGVVDDSQLPKDRFSAERLKGVDSTLKIQPAKLEDSAVYLCASRPRGAGEQYFGPGTRLTVT.

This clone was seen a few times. In DNA form, the CDR3 reads TGTGCCAGTAGTGGGGACAGGGTTTCCGGGGAGCTGTTTTTT. This codes for CASSGDRVSGELFF. The rearrangement joins TRBV19 to TRBJ2-2, with 9 bases identical to TRBD1. The germline gives CDR1 LNHDA, CDR2 SQIVND (reference sequence). J lost 6 bases, V lost 5 bases, and 4 bases had no gene match. CDR3 length: 14 residues.

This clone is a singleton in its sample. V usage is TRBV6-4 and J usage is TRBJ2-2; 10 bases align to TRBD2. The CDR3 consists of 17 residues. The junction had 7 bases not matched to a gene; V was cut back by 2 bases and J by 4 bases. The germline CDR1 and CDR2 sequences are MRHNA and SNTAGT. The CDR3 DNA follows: TGTGCCAGCAGTGACGAGGCTAGCGGGAGTGTCACCGGGGAGCTGTTTTTT. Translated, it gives CASSDEASGSVTGELFF.

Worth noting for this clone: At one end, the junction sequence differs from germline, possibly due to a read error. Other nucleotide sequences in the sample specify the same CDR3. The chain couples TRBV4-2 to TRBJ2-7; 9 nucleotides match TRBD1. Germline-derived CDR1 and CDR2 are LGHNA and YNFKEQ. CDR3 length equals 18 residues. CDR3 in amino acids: CASSQDWRFGTGIYEQYF. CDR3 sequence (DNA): TGTGCCAGCAGCCAAGATTGGCGGTTCGGGACAGGGATCTACGAACAGTACTTC.

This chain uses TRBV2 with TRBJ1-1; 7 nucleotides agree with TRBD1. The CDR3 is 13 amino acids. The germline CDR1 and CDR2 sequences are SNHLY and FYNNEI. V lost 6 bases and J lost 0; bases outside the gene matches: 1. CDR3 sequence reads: CASRTGVNTEAFF. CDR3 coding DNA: TGTGCCAGCAGAACAGGGGTGAACACTGAAGCTTTCTTT.